A single sample is the source of the 26 T cell receptor beta chains below, sequenced in a study of blood T cells in healthy people across ages (dated by TCRdb to the mid-2010s). Library method: 5' RACE. The instrument given in TCRdb is Illumina HiSeq 2500. A second about 7 to 11 cycle PCR used a sample-barcoded 5' primer and a J-beta primer mix. TCRdb reworked the public reads: Q25 trimming with fastp, MiXCR clone assembly, productive beta chains retained. Rows with a matching CDR3 protein are joined into one entry that keeps the most common DNA and genes. The sample includes 850,000 to 1,000,000 distinct CDR3 sequences, with roughly 50% observed a single time. The leading ten clones occupy 20% to 25% of the sample. The sample consisted of blood. These receptors were collected from a woman aged 55-69 years in good health.

V usage is TRBV9 and J usage is TRBJ2-1; TRBD2 matches 11 bases. V gave up 0 bases and J gave up 9 bases; unmatched junction bases: 14. Germline loops: CDR1 SGDLS, CDR2 YYNGEE. The CDR3 loop spans 18 amino acids. Here the CDR3 DNA reads TGTGCCAGCAGCGTAGAGGGTCATAGCGGGAGGGGGCGAGGTGAGCAGTTCTTC. Protein: CASSVEGHSGRGRGEQFF.

This rearrangement joins TRBV4-2 to TRBJ2-3; D is ambiguous. V was shortened by 0 bases and J by 0 bases, with 10 bases between the two germline ends. Germline values: CDR1 LGHNA, CDR2 YNFKEQ. The CDR3 has 16 residues. The CDR3 reads CASSQDVQRSTDTQYF. CDR3 sequence (DNA): TGTGCCAGCAGCCAAGATGTTCAGAGAAGCACAGATACGCAGTATTTT.

This chain uses TRBV4-1 with TRBJ2-7, with TRBD1 identical over 10 bases. V lost 4 bases to trimming and J lost 2 bases; unmatched junction nucleotides: 8. Germline V CDR1 and CDR2: MGHRA, YSYEKL. CDR3 length: 16 residues. CDR3 coding DNA: TGCGCCAGCAGCCTCATAGGGGGGACAGGGGCCTACGAGCAGTACTTC. Encoded protein: CASSLIGGTGAYEQYF.

In regard to this clonotype: The junction differs from germline at one of its ends, possibly a read error. This rearrangement joins TRBV28 to TRBJ2-1, with TRBD2 identical over 9 bases. The CDR3 consists of 17 residues. In germline, CDR1 is MDHEN, CDR2 SYDVKM. The CDR3 reads CASYLTGTSISYNKQFF. CDR3 coding DNA: TGTGCCAGCTATTTAACAGGGACTAGCATCTCCTACAATAAGCAGTTCTTC. The full variable domain, in which reference TRBV28 and TRBJ2-1 provide the parts outside the CDR3, is DVKVTQSSRYLVKRTGEKVFLECVQDMDHENMFWYRQDPGLGLRLIYFSYDVKMKEKGDIPEGYSVSREKKERFSLILESASTNQTSMYLCASYLTGTSISYNKQFFGPGTRLTVL.

The gene calls are TRBV20-1 and TRBJ2-5; TRBD1 matches at 10 bases. TRBJ2-7 explains the end of the DNA better; the J call may be wrong. Germline-derived CDR1 and CDR2 are DFQATT and SNEGSKA (reference sequence). The length of the CDR3 is 14 residues. CDR3 residues: CSARPRDRGHEQYF. CDR3 in DNA: TGCAGTGCTAGGCCCCGGGACAGGGGTCACGAGCAGTACTTC.

J is TRBJ1-4 and V is TRBV29-1, with D uncertain. There are 13 residues in the CDR3. The germline V gene encodes CDR1 SQVTM and CDR2 ANQGSEA. V lost 4 bases and J 8 bases, leaving 14 bases between the germline ends. This CDR3 is CSVVLENQEKLFF. Written as DNA, the CDR3 is TGCAGCGTTGTGCTGGAGAATCAGGAAAAACTGTTTTTT.

J is TRBJ2-6 and V is TRBV11-2, with a weak D call TRBD2 (6 bases). The CDR3 covers 22 residues. CDR1 is SGHAT and CDR2 is FQNNGV in the germline V gene. The V end was cut by 7 bases, the J end by 0 bases, with 31 bases between. DNA of the CDR3: TGTGCCAGCATCCCAGGGTTAGGCTTAACTCGGGAGAAGAGCTCTGGGGCCAACGTCCTGACTTTC. The encoded protein is CASIPGLGLTREKSSGANVLTF.

The chain recombines TRBV7-9 with TRBJ2-3; tentatively, D is TRBD1 or TRBD2 (5 bases each). The germline CDR1 and CDR2 sequences are SEHNR and FQNEAQ (reference sequence). The V gene lost 5 bases and the J gene lost 3 bases, with 12 bases spanning the gap. The CDR3 has 14 residues. CDR3 loop: CASSLGTHTDTQYF. As DNA, the CDR3 is TGTGCCAGCAGCCTCGGGACCCATACAGATACGCAGTATTTT.

This rearrangement joins TRBV21-1 to TRBJ2-5; whether TRBD1, the table's D call, matches the DNA was not checked. TRBV21-1 is tagged as a pseudogene. The CDR3 covers 20 residues. CDR3: CASSKVFNGATWGTQETQYF. The CDR3 bases are TGTGCCAGCAGCAAAGTCTTCAATGGAGCCACCTGGGGGACCCAAGAGACCCAGTACTTC.

The gene calls are TRBV5-1 and TRBJ2-1; 10 bases are a match to TRBD1. CDR1 is SGHRS and CDR2 is YFSETQ in the germline V gene. The CDR3 runs to 13 residues. J gave up 8 bases and V 4 bases, and 3 bases lay outside the gene matches. DNA for the CDR3: TGCGCCAGCAGCGTAGGGACAGGGGATGAGCAGTTCTTC. The encoded protein is CASSVGTGDEQFF. Together with reference TRBV5-1 and TRBJ2-1, the CDR3 gives the full variable domain: KAGVTQTPRYLIKTRGQQVTLSCSPISGHRSVSWYQQTPGQGLQFLFEYFSETQRNKGNFPGRFSGRQFSNSRSEMNVSTLELGDSALYLCASSVGTGDEQFFGPGTRLTVL.

On this clonotype itself: An end of the junction differs from the germline gene, which may be a read error. The rearrangement joins TRBV7-2 to TRBJ1-1; TRBD1 matches at 9 bases. Per germline, CDR1 SGHTA and CDR2 FQGNSA. The CDR3 contains 15 residues. CDR3 in amino acids: CAGSTGQGSYTEAFF. The DNA for the CDR3 is TGTGCCGGCAGCACCGGACAGGGGTCCTACACTGAAGCTTTCTTT. The variable domain in full, completed from reference TRBV7-2 and TRBJ1-1, reads GAGVSQSPSNKVTEKGKDVELRCDPISGHTALYWYRQSLGQGLEFLIYFQGNSAPDKSGLPSDRFSAERTGGSVSTLTIQRTQQEDSAVYLCAGSTGQGSYTEAFFGQGTRLTVV.

This rearrangement joins TRBV29-1 to TRBJ2-5; 9 bases map to TRBD1. Germline V lookup: CDR1 SQVTM, CDR2 ANQGSEA. V lost 7 bases, J lost 4 bases, and 10 bases stayed unmatched. The CDR3 has 14 amino acids. This CDR3 reads CSGEGQGHRETQYF. CDR3 DNA sequence: TGCAGCGGGGAGGGACAGGGACACAGAGAGACCCAGTACTTC.

This clonotype was found many times. The rearrangement uses TRBV9 and TRBJ2-7; D is unresolved. Per the germline V gene, CDR1 is SGDLS and CDR2 is YYNGEE. Trimming removed 4 bases at V and 5 bases at J, with 13 bases between. CDR3 length equals 13 residues. In DNA, the CDR3 is TGTGCCAGCAGCAGAGACAATTGGGACGAGCAGTACTTC. It translates to CASSRDNWDEQYF.

In this sample, this clonotype turned up a few times. The chain couples TRBV20-1 to TRBJ2-3, with 7 bases that match TRBD2. Looked up from germline, CDR1 is DFQATT and CDR2 is SNEGSKA (reference sequence). V was clipped by 4 bases and J by 0 bases; unmatched bases: 13. This CDR3 spans 17 amino acids. CDR3 in DNA: TGCAGTGCTACCCTAGGGGAAAGCGGGATCAGCACAGATACGCAGTATTTT. It specifies CSATLGESGISTDTQYF.

The sample holds many counts of this clonotype. The chain has TRBV4-2 and TRBJ2-1; possibly TRBD2 for D (5 bases). Germline CDR1 LGHNA, CDR2 YNFKEQ. This CDR3 spans 14 amino acids. Trimming took off 3 bases at V and 6 bases at J, with 12 bases between the two ends. CDR3 nucleotide sequence: TGTGCCAGCAGCCATCCTAACGCGGGCAATGAGCAGTTCTTC. Translated, it gives CASSHPNAGNEQFF.

The CDR3 loop reads CAEREYRSDTQYF. In DNA, the CDR3 is TGTGCCGAGCGGGAGTACCGATCAGATACGCAGTATTTT. The chain couples TRBV11-2 to TRBJ2-3; 8 bases align to TRBD2. Germline values: CDR1 SGHAT, CDR2 FQNNGV. CDR3 length equals 13 residues. The V segment lost 11 bases and the J segment 4 bases; nucleotides outside the gene matches: 8.

The chain has TRBV5-1 and TRBJ1-1, with TRBD1 as a possible D gene (5 bases). The CDR3 extends over 15 amino acids. V was pared by 7 bases and J by 1 base, with 17 bases between. The germline V gene has CDR1 SGHRS and CDR2 YFSETQ. CDR3 region: CASGPGGAENTEAFF. The CDR3 DNA is TGCGCCAGCGGCCCCGGTGGGGCAGAGAACACTGAAGCTTTCTTT.

The gene calls are TRBV9 and TRBJ2-1, with 8 bases fitting TRBD2. The CDR3 length is 16 residues. The V gene end was trimmed by 4 bases and the J gene end by 0 bases; junction bases not matched to a gene: 6. CDR1 SGDLS and CDR2 YYNGEE come from the germline V gene. The chain's CDR3 is CASSFRSGVSYNEQFF. The CDR3 coding sequence is TGTGCCAGCAGCTTCCGTAGCGGGGTCTCCTACAATGAGCAGTTCTTC.

This chain links TRBV29-1 with TRBJ2-7; TRBD1 or TRBD2 may be the D gene (5 bases each). Trimming cost V 1 base and J 4 bases, with 8 bases left between them. Germline lookup yields CDR1 SQVTM and CDR2 ANQGSEA. The CDR3 is made up of 12 amino acids. The CDR3 DNA follows: TGCAGCGTTGAAGTGAGGGGTTACGAGCAGTACTTC. Amino acids: CSVEVRGYEQYF.

The chain is built from TRBV6-5 and TRBJ2-1; no reliable D call. Matching the DNA end better, TRBJ2-7 makes the J call doubtful. CDR1 MNHEY and CDR2 SVGAGI come from the germline V gene. CDR3 length: 13 amino acids. This CDR3 is CASSYEPRYEQYF. CDR3 nucleotides: TGTGCCAGCAGTTACGAGCCGAGGTACGAGCAGTACTTC.

CDR3 protein: CSVSTGQGSYEQYF. In DNA form, the CDR3 reads TGCAGCGTTTCCACAGGACAGGGGTCCTACGAGCAGTACTTC. The V gene is TRBV29-1, the J gene TRBJ2-7; 9 bases match TRBD1. CDR1 and CDR2 (germline): SQVTM, ANQGSEA. J was trimmed by 1 base and V by 5 bases; bases with no gene match: 6. The CDR3 contains 14 residues.

The chain combines TRBV6-5 with TRBJ2-1; no definite D call. V gave up 0 bases and J gave up 0 bases, with 12 bases separating them. This CDR3 region has 17 residues. Germline V gene lookup returns CDR1 MNHEY and CDR2 SVGAGI. The CDR3 DNA reads TGTGCCAGCAGTTACTCGACTGGCGGTCGCTCCTACAATGAGCAGTTCTTC. Residues: CASSYSTGGRSYNEQFF.

CDR3 protein: CASSLSPGQGGGYTF. In DNA, the CDR3 is TGTGCCAGCAGCCTGTCCCCGGGACAGGGCGGTGGCTACACCTTC. The rearrangement uses TRBV7-3 and TRBJ1-2, with 9 bases fitting TRBD1. V lost 5 bases and J lost 7; bases outside the gene matches: 11. In germline, CDR1 is SGHTA, CDR2 FQGTGA. There are 15 residues in the CDR3.

The chain has TRBV6-6 and TRBJ1-4; 7 bases are shared with TRBD1. Per germline, CDR1 MNHNY and CDR2 SVGAGI (reference sequence). V dropped 6 bases and J dropped 8; count of bases not matched to a gene: 6. The CDR3 has 13 amino acids. The DNA for the CDR3 is TGTGCCAGCAGCAGGACAGGCTACGAAAAACTGTTTTTT. This encodes CASSRTGYEKLFF.

The V gene is TRBV28, the J gene TRBJ2-5; D is perhaps TRBD2 (5 bases). The J call may be wrong; the DNA end is better matched by TRBJ2-7. Germline CDR1 MDHEN, CDR2 SYDVKM. The CDR3 contains 18 residues. The CDR3 loop is CASMGRRAGKPTSYEQYF. CDR3 in DNA: TGTGCCAGCATGGGTCGAAGGGCGGGTAAACCTACGAGCTACGAGCAGTACTTC.

The chain couples TRBV10-3 to TRBJ2-7, with TRBD1 matching 7 bases. V shed 3 bases and J 4 bases; nucleotides not matched to a gene: 3. The CDR3 is 13 amino acids. Germline loops: CDR1 ENHRY, CDR2 SYGVKD. This CDR3 reads CAISDGDSYEQYF. CDR3 DNA sequence: TGTGCCATCAGTGACGGGGACAGTTACGAGCAGTACTTC.